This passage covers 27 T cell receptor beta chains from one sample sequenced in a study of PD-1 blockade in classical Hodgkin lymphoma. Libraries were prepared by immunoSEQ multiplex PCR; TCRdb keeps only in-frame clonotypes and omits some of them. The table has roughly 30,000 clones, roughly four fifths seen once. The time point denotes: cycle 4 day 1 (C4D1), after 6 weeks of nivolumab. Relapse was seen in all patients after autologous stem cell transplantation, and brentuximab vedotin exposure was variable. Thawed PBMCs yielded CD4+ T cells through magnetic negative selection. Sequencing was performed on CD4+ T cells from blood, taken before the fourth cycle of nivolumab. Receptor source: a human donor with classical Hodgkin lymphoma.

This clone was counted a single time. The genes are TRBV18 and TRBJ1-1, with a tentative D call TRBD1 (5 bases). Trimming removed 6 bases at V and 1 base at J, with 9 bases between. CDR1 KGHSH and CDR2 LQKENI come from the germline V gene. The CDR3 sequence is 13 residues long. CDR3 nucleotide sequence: TGTGCCAGCTCCCGGGACCGGAACACTGAAGCTTTCTTT. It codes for CASSRDRNTEAFF.

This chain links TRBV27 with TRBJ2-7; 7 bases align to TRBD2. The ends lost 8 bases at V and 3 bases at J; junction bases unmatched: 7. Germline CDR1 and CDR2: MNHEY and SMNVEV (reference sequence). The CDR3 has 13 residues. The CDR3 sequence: CASGRATNYEQYF. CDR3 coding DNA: TGTGCCAGCGGGAGGGCTACAAACTACGAGCAGTACTTC.

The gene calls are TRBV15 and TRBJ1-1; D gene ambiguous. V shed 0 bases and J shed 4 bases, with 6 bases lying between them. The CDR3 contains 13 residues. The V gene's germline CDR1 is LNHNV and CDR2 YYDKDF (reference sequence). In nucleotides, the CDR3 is TGTGCCACCAGCAGAGATCTGCCCACTGAAGCTTTCTTT. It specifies CATSRDLPTEAFF.

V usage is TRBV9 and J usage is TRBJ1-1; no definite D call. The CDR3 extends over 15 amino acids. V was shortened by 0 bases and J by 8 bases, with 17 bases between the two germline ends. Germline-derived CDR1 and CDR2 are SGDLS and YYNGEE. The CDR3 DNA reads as TGTGCCAGCAGCGTAGACGACTCTCGGGAGGAGGAAGCTTTCTTT. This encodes CASSVDDSREEEAFF.

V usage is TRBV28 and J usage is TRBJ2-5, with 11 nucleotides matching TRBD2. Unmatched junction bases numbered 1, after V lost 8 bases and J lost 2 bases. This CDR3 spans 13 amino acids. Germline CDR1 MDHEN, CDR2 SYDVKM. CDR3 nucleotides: TGTGCCAGCCGGACTAGCGGGCAAGAGACCCAGTACTTC. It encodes CASRTSGQETQYF.

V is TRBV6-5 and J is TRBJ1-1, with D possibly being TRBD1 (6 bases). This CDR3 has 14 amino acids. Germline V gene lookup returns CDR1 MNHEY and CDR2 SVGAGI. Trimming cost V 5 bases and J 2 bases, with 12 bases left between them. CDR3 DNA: TGTGCCAGCAGTCAAGGGGGACCAAACACTGAAGCTTTCTTT. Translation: CASSQGGPNTEAFF.

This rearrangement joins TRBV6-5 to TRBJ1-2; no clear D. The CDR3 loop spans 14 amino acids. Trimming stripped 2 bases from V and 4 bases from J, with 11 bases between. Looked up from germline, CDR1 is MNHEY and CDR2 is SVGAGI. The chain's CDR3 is CASSYGEGGYGYTF. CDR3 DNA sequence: TGTGCCAGCAGTTACGGGGAAGGAGGCTATGGCTACACCTTC.

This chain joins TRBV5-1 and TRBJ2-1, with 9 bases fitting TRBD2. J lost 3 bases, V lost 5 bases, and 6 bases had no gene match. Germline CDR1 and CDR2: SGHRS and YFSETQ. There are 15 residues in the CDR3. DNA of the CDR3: TGCGCCAGCAGTCAAGATAGCGGGGGCTACAATGAGCAGTTCTTC. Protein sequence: CASSQDSGGYNEQFF.

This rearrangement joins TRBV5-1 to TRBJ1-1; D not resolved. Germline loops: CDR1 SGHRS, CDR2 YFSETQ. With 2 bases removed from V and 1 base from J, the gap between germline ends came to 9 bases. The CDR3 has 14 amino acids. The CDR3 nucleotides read TGCGCCAGCAGCTTTGGAGTACCGAACACTGAAGCTTTCTTT. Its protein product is CASSFGVPNTEAFF. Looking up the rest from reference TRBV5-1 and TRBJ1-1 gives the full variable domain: KAGVTQTPRYLIKTRGQQVTLSCSPISGHRSVSWYQQTPGQGLQFLFEYFSETQRNKGNFPGRFSGRQFSNSRSEMNVSTLELGDSALYLCASSFGVPNTEAFFGQGTRLTVV.

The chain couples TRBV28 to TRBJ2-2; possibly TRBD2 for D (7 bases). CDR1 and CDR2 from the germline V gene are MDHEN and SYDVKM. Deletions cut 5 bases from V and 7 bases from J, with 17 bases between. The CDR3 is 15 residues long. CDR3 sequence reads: CASSPRGGANGELFF. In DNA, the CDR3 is TGTGCCAGCAGTCCCCGTGGGGGGGCGAACGGGGAGCTGTTTTTT.

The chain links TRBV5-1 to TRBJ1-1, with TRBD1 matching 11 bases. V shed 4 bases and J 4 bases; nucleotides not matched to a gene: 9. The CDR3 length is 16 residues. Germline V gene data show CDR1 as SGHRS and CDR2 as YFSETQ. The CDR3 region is CASSTDRGRLATEAFF. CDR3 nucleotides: TGCGCCAGCAGCACGGACAGGGGGCGGCTAGCCACTGAAGCTTTCTTT.

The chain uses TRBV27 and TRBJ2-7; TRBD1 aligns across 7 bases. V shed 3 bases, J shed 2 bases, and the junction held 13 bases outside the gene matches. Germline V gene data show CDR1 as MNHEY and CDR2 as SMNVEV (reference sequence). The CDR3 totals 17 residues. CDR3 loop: CASSFSFGAGGPYEQYF. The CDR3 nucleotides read TGTGCCAGCAGTTTCTCGTTCGGGGCAGGGGGTCCCTACGAGCAGTACTTC.

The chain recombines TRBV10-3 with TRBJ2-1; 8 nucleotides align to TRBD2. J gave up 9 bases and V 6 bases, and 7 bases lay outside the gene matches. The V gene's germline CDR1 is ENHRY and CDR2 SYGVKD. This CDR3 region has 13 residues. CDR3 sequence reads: CAIRGLAGGEQFF. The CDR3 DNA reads TGTGCCATCAGAGGCCTAGCGGGCGGTGAGCAGTTCTTC.

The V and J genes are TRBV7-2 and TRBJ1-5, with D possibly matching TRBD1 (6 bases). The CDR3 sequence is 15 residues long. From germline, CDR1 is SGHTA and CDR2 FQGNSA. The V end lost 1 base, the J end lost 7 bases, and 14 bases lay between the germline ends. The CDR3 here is CASSLGWAGDQPQHF. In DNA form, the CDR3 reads TGTGCCAGCAGCTTAGGCTGGGCAGGGGACCAGCCCCAGCATTTT.

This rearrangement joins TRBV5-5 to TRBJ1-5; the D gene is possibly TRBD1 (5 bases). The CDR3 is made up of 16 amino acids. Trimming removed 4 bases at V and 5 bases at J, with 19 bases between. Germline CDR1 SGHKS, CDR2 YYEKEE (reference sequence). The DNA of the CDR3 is TGTGCCAGCAGCCCCTTACCCGGGACGGGGGATCAGCCCCAGCATTTT. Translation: CASSPLPGTGDQPQHF.

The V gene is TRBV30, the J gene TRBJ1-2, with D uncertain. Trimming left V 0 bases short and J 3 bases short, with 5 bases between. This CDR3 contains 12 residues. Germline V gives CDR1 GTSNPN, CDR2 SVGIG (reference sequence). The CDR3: CAWSVGYYGYTF. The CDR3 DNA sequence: TGTGCCTGGAGTGTAGGGTACTATGGCTACACCTTC.

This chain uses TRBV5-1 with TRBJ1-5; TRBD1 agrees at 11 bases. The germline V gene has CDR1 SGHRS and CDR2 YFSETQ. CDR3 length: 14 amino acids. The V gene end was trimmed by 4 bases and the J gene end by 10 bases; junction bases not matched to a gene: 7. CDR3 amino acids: CASSAGTGGYPQHF. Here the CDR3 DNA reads TGCGCCAGCAGCGCCGGGACAGGGGGATACCCCCAGCATTTT.

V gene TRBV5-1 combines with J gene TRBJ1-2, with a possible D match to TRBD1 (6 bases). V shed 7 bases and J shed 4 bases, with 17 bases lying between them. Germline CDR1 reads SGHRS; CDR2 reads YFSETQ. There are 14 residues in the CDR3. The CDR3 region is CASVTTTGIYGYTF. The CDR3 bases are TGCGCCAGCGTGACGACGACAGGCATCTATGGCTACACCTTC.

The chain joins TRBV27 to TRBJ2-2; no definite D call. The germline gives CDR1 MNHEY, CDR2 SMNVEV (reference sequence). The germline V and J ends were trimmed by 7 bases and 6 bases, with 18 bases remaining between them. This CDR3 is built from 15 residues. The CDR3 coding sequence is TGTGCCAGCACCCCTCTGCTCGGGTCGTCCGGGGAGCTGTTTTTT. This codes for CASTPLLGSSGELFF.

CDR3 coding DNA: TGTGCCAGCAGCGAATCATGGGCACTCTCCTACGAGCAGTACTTC. Translation: CASSESWALSYEQYF. The J gene is TRBJ2-7, the V gene TRBV7-2; D gene unclear. Germline lookup yields CDR1 SGHTA and CDR2 FQGNSA. This CDR3 has 15 residues. Trimming took 5 bases from V and 0 from J, leaving 14 bases between them.

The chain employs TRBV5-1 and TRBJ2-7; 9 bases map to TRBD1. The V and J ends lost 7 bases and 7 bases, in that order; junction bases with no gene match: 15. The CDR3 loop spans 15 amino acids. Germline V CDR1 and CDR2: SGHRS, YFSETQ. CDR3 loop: CASRIPGTGYNEQYF. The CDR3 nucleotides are TGCGCCAGCCGAATCCCCGGGACAGGGTATAATGAGCAGTACTTC.

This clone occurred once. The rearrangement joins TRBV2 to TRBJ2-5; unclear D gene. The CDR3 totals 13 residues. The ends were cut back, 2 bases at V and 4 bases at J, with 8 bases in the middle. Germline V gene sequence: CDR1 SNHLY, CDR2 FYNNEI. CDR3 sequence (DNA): TGTGCCAGCAGTGAAAGACTTCCAGAGACCCAGTACTTC. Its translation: CASSERLPETQYF.

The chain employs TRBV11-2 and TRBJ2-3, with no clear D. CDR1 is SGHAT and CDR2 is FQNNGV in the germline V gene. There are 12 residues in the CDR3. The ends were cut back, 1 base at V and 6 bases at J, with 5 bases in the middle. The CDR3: CASSLGADTQYF. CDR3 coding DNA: TGTGCCAGCAGCTTAGGAGCCGATACGCAGTATTTT.

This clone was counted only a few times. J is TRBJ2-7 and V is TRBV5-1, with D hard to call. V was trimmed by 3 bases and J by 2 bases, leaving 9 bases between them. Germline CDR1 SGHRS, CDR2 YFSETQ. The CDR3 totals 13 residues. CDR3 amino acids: CASSYDKAYEQYF. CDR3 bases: TGCGCCAGCAGCTACGACAAAGCCTACGAGCAGTACTTC.

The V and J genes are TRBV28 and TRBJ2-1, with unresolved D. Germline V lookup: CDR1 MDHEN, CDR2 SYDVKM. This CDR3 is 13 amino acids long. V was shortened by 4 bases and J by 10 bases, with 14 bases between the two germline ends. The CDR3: CASSSNRYTEQFF. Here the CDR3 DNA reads TGTGCCAGCAGTTCAAACCGTTATACCGAGCAGTTCTTC.

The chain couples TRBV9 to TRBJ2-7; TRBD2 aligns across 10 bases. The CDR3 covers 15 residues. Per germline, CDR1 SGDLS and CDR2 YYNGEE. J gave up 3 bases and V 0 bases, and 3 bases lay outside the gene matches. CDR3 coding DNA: TGTGCCAGCAGCGTAGAACCTAGCGGGGGCTACGAGCAGTACTTC. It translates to CASSVEPSGGYEQYF.

The CDR3 nucleotides are TGTGCCAGCAGCTTAGGGCTTTTCACAGATACGCAGTATTTT. Amino acid sequence: CASSLGLFTDTQYF. The V call is TRBV7-6, the J call TRBJ2-3; unclear D gene. Trimming shortened V by 1 base and J by 2 bases, and 7 bases separated the two germline ends. Germline V gene data show CDR1 as SGHVS and CDR2 as FNYEAQ. The CDR3 sequence is 14 residues long. Full variable domain (rest looked up from reference TRBV7-6 and TRBJ2-3): GAGVSQSPRYKVTKRGQDVALRCDPISGHVSLYWYRQALGQGPEFLTYFNYEAQQDKSGLPNDRFSAERPEGSISTLTIQRTEQRDSAMYRCASSLGLFTDTQYFGPGTRLTVL.